The rows below give T cell receptor beta chains drawn from one sample of a study of beta chain features in type 1 diabetes. Profiling relied on immunoSEQ multiplex PCR, and the TCRdb table lists in-frame clones only, not all of them. The table has 810,000 or so clones, 15% to 20% seen once. The specimen was naive CD4+ T cells from blood. Source of these receptors: a woman under 30 in good health. The CDR3 runs from the conserved cysteine through the conserved F or W. A D gene is named only where the DNA matches it firmly. Part of the rows lack a size; the others show once, few, many or a class for expanded clones.

>14|NA|TRBV2|NA|TRBJ1-3
TGTGCCAGCCACAGGGAAGCGTCTGGAAACACCATATATTTT
CASHREASGNTIYF
>12|NA|TRBV2|few|TRBJ1-2
TGTGCCAGCAGTCTCTTTCAGTATGGCTACACCTTC
CASSLFQYGYTF
>11|NA|TRBV14|NA|TRBJ2-1
TGTGCCAGCAGCAGGTACAATGAGCAGTTCTTC
CASSRYNEQFF
>14|TRBD2|TRBV7-2|NA|TRBJ2-1
TGTGCCAGCACCCTTATAGCGGGGGGCAATGAGCAGTTCTTC
CASTLIAGGNEQFF
>15|NA|TRBV21-1|few|TRBJ2-1
TGTGCCAGCAGCAGAGCAGGGGGATGTCTGAATGAGCAGTTCTTC
CASSRAGGCLNEQFF
>16|TRBD2|TRBV5-6|NA|TRBJ2-7
TGTGCCAGCAGCTCGTTGGGAGGCGGGAGAGTTTACGAGCAGTACTTC
CASSSLGGGRVYEQYF
>13|NA|TRBV5-4|few|TRBJ1-1
TGTGCCAGCAGTTCCCCGGGGGGGGCTGAAGCTTTCTTT
CASSSPGGAEAFF
>15|NA|TRBV5-1|NA|TRBJ2-3
TGCGCCAGCAGCTTTACAGGACAGTTAACAGATACGCAGTATTTT
CASSFTGQLTDTQYF
>13|NA|TRBV7-6|NA|TRBJ1-1
TGTGCCAGCAGCGCCGAGGGGAACACTGAAGCTTTCTTT
CASSAEGNTEAFF
>12|NA|TRBV9|NA|TRBJ2-5
TGTGCCAGAGGACACCTGGGAGAGACCCAGTACTTC
CARGHLGETQYF
>14|TRBD2|TRBV7-8|NA|TRBJ2-7
TGTGCCAGCAGCAGACTAGCGGGGGCCTACGAGCAGTACTTC
CASSRLAGAYEQYF
>15|NA|TRBV18|few|TRBJ2-1
TGTGCCAGCTCACCACCGGTTTCGCGGGCAAATAAGCAGTTCTTC
CASSPPVSRANKQFF
>13|NA|TRBV28|NA|TRBJ2-1
TGTGCCAGTTTCGACGGTTCCTACAATGAGCAGTTCTTC
CASFDGSYNEQFF
>17|TRBD2|TRBV7-8|few|TRBJ2-7
TGTGCCAGCAGCTTAGTGCTAGCGGGAGGGCCGCCGTACGAGCAGTACTTC
CASSLVLAGGPPYEQYF
>19|NA|TRBV2|few|TRBJ1-5
TGTGCCAGCAGTGTTCCGCCCGGCGCCGGACAGTATAGCAATCAGCCCCAGCATTTT
CASSVPPGAGQYSNQPQHF
>15|NA|TRBV2|few|TRBJ1-5
TGTGCCAGCAGGCCTTCACAGGGTAGCAATCAGCCCCAGCATTTT
CASRPSQGSNQPQHF
>18|NA|TRBV21-1|NA|TRBJ2-5
TGTGCCAGCAGCAAAAAACAACGACTAGCGGGAGGAGTAGAGACCCAGTACTTC
CASSKKQRLAGGVETQYF
>14|NA|TRBV10-3|many|TRBJ2-1
TGTGCCACCCGACGTTTAGGGGAGTACAATGAGCAGTTCTTC
CATRRLGEYNEQFF
>17|NA|TRBV5-1|NA|TRBJ2-6
TGCGCCAGCAGCAGAAACAGGGAGAGCTCTGGGGCCAACGTCCTGACTTTC
CASSRNRESSGANVLTF
>15|NA|TRBV6-5|NA|TRBJ1-2
TGTGCCAGCCTACCGCCTGGCTCGGGTGACTATGGCTACACCTTC
CASLPPGSGDYGYTF
>13|NA|TRBV9|few|TRBJ1-1
TGTGCCAGCAGCCGGACACCGAACACTGAAGCTTTCTTT
CASSRTPNTEAFF
>16|TRBD2|TRBV9|NA|TRBJ2-1
TGTGCCAGCAGCGCCTTATTGGGGGGAGGGAACAATGAGCAGTTCTTC
CASSALLGGGNNEQFF
>16|NA|TRBV27|few|TRBJ1-4
TGTGCCAGCAGCCTGACCTTAACCGCAACTAATGAAAAACTGTTTTTT
CASSLTLTATNEKLFF
>12|NA|TRBV29-1|few|TRBJ2-3
TGCAGCGTTGAGAAGACTAGTGTTTCGCAGTATTTT
CSVEKTSVSQYF
>16|NA|TRBV9|NA|TRBJ2-3
TGTGCCAGCAGCGTAGGACGATGGGGCCCGACAGATACGCAGTATTTT
CASSVGRWGPTDTQYF
>14|NA|TRBV27|NA|TRBJ2-1
TGTGCCAGCAGTTTCCAGGTAACCTACAATGAGCAGTTCTTC
CASSFQVTYNEQFF
>14|NA|TRBV19|few|TRBJ2-5
TGTGCCAGTAGTACCGACAGAACTCAAGAGACCCAGTACTTC
CASSTDRTQETQYF
>14|NA|TRBV28|NA|TRBJ2-7
TGTGCCAGCAGTTCCGGACAGAAAACCTACGAGCAGTACTTC
CASSSGQKTYEQYF
>14|NA|TRBV7-9|few|TRBJ1-1
TGTGCCAGCAGCTTAGGGAGCAGGGGCACTGAAGCTTTCTTT
CASSLGSRGTEAFF
>16|TRBD1|TRBV6-5|NA|TRBJ2-1
TGTGCCAGCAGTTACGCGGGACAGGGGGCTAAGAGTGAGCAGTTCTTC
CASSYAGQGAKSEQFF
>15|NA|TRBV5-1|NA|TRBJ2-1
TGCGCCAGCAGCTTGGTCGCGGCCTCCTACAATGAGCAGTTCTTC
CASSLVAASYNEQFF
>15|TRBD2|TRBV27|NA|TRBJ2-5
TGTGCCAGCAGTTCATATCCTAGCGGTAAAGAGACCCAGTACTTC
CASSSYPSGKETQYF
>18|NA|TRBV7-2|NA|TRBJ2-3
TGTGCCAGCAGCTTAGCGCCATCCCTAGCGTTTAGCACAGATACGCAGTATTTT
CASSLAPSLAFSTDTQYF
>12|NA|TRBV2|few|TRBJ2-7
TGTGCCAGCGGGCGGGGTCTGGGGGAGCAGTACTTC
CASGRGLGEQYF
>11|TRBD2|TRBV4-1|few|TRBJ2-7
TGCGCCAGTTCTAGCGGGAGGTGGCAGTACTTC
CASSSGRWQYF
>13|TRBD1|TRBV5-4|NA|TRBJ2-1
TGTGCCAGCAGCTTGAGTGGGACAGCTAATCAGTTCTTC
CASSLSGTANQFF
>18|TRBD2|TRBV10-3|few|TRBJ2-7
TGTGCCATCAGTACTCTCCCCGGACTAGCCCACCCCTCCTACGAGCAGTACTTC
CAISTLPGLAHPSYEQYF
>10|NA|TRBV20-1|few|TRBJ2-1
TGCAGTGCCTTGTACGGTGAGCAGTTCTTC
CSALYGEQFF
>14|TRBD2|TRBV7-2|NA|TRBJ2-7
TGTGCCAGCACAAATAGCGGGGCAAGCTACGAGCAGTACTTC
CASTNSGASYEQYF
>15|NA|TRBV11-1|NA|TRBJ2-7
TGTGCCAGCAGCTTACTAACAGGGTGGAGGTACGAGCAGTACTTC
CASSLLTGWRYEQYF
>17|NA|TRBV18|NA|TRBJ1-5
TGTGCCAGCTCTGAAGGGGGGATTTTAGGAAGCAATCAGCCCCAGCATTTT
CASSEGGILGSNQPQHF
>14|NA|TRBV28|few|TRBJ2-3
TGTGCCAGCAGGCGGAGGGCGATCACAGATACGCAGTATTTT
CASRRRAITDTQYF
>16|TRBD2|TRBV9|few|TRBJ2-1
TGTGCCAGCAGCGTAACGGGAGTAGCGGGATCGTATGAGCAGTTCTTC
CASSVTGVAGSYEQFF
>13|NA|TRBV18|few|TRBJ2-4
TGTGCCAGCTCACTTAACAGGGTTGACATTCAGTACTTC
CASSLNRVDIQYF
>14|TRBD2|TRBV28|few|TRBJ2-7
TGTGCCAGCAGTTGGACTAGCGGGAGAGGCGAGCAGTACTTC
CASSWTSGRGEQYF
>16|NA|TRBV7-2|few|TRBJ2-7
TGTGCCAGCAGCTTAGGGAGGGGCGCGCCTAACTACGAGCAGTACTTC
CASSLGRGAPNYEQYF
>14|NA|TRBV7-3|few|TRBJ2-6
TGTGCCAGCAGCTTCACCTCTGGGGCCAACGTCCTGACTTTC
CASSFTSGANVLTF
>13|NA|TRBV28|NA|TRBJ2-7
TGTGCCAGCAGCGGGAACAGTAACTACGAGCAGTACTTC
CASSGNSNYEQYF
>17|NA|TRBV11-2|few|TRBJ2-1
TGTGCCAGCAGCTTATCCCCCGGAGGGGGGATCTACAATGAGCAGTTCTTC
CASSLSPGGGIYNEQFF